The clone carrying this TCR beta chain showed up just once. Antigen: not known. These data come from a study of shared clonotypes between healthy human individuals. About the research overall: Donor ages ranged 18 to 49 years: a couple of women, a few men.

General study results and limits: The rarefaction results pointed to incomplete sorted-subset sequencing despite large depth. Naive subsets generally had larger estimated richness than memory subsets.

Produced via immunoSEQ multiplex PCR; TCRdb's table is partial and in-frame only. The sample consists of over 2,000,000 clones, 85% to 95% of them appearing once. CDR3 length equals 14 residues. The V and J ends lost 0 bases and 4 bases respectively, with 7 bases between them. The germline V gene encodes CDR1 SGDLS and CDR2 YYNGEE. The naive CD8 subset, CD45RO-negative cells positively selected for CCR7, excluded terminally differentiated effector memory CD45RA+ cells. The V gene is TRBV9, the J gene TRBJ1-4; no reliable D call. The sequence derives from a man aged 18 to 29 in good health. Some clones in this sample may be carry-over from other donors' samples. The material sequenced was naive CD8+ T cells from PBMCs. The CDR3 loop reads CASSVDGDNEKLFF. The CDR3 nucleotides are TGTGCCAGCAGCGTAGATGGGGATAATGAAAAACTGTTTTTT.